This T cell receptor (beta chain) was found in a study of somatic mutations in cytotoxic T cells in rheumatoid arthritis. The study, taken as a whole, reports: CD8+ clonality increased with age in rheumatoid arthritis patients but not in healthy controls. More than 20% of CD8+ cells belonged to the largest clone in about an eighth of the 65 patients.

Germline CDR1 SEHNR, CDR2 FQNEAQ (reference sequence). The CDR3 consists of 12 residues. V was pared by 3 bases and J by 15 bases, with 15 bases between. This clone was counted only a few times. The target antigen is unknown. Clones were read by immunoSEQ multiplex PCR, and TCRdb kept only the in-frame ones, dropping some. Of more than 25,000 clones in the sample, 82% were seen once. The origin of this receptor is a man in his forties or fifties in good health. Sequencing was done on a sample of CD8+ T cells sorted from blood. The rearrangement links TRBV7-9 to TRBJ2-1; no definite D call. This CDR3 is CASSLSPTTSFF. The CDR3 nucleotides read TGTGCCAGCAGCTTGAGTCCTACCACGTCGTTCTTC.